The TCR beta chain under discussion was sequenced for a study of blood T cell repertoires in COVID-19. Study-level background: Sample material is recorded as cDNA or gDNA derived from T cells, B-cell-depleted T cells, or PBMCs.

This clone was seen only a few times. In the study's own analysis: Estimation of nucleated cell counts was performed using reference gene primer amplification. Only in-frame clones appear in the TCRdb table, and some are missing; sequencing was by immunoSEQ multiplex PCR. V and J calls and clone size are as listed in that table; D and trimming were resolved from the DNA. Altogether 200,000 to 250,000 clones are present, roughly 84% being singletons, with the ten largest covering just under 1%. CDR3 size: 17 residues. The ends were cut back, 6 bases at V and 0 bases at J, with 20 bases in the middle. Germline V gene sequence: CDR1 SNHLY, CDR2 FYNNEI.

The material sequenced was peripheral blood. This receptor was identified in a man aged 40-49 years with acute or convalescent COVID-19. The chain couples TRBV2 to TRBJ1-2; maybe TRBD1 (6 bases). This CDR3 reads CASSETGSLGSNYGYTF. The CDR3, as DNA: TGTGCCAGCAGCGAGACAGGTTCTTTGGGCTCTAACTATGGCTACACCTTC.